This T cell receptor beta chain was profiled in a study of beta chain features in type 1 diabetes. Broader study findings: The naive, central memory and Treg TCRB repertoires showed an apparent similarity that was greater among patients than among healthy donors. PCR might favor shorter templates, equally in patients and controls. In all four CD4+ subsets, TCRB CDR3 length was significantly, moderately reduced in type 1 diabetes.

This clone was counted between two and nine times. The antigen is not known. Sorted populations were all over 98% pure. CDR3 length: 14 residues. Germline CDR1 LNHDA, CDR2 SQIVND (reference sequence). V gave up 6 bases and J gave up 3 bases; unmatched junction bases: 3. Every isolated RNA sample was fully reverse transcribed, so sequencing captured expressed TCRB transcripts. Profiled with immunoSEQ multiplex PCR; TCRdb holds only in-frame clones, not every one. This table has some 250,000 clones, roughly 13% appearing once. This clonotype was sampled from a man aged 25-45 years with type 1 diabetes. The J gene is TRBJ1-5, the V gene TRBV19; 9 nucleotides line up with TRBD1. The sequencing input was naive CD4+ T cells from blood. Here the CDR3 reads CASRRTGVNQPQHF. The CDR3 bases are TGTGCCAGTAGAAGGACAGGGGTCAATCAGCCCCAGCATTTT.